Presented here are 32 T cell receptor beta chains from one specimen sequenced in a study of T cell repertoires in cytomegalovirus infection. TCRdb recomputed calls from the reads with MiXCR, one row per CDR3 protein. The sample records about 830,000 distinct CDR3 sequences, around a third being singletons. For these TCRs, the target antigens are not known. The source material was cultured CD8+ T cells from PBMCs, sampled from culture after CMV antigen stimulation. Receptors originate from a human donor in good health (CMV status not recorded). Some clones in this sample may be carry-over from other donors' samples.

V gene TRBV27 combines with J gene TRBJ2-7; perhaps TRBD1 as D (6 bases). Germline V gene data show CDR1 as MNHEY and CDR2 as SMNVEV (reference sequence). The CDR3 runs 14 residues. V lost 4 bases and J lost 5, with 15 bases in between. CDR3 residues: CASSYQGTLDEQYF. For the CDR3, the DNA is TGTGCCAGCAGTTACCAAGGGACATTAGACGAGCAGTACTTC.

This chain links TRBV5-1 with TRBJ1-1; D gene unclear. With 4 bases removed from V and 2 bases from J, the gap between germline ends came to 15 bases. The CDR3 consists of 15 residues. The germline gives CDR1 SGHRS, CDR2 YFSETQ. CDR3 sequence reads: CASSAWPGINTEAFF. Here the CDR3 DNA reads TGCGCCAGCAGCGCTTGGCCGGGGATAAACACTGAAGCTTTCTTT.

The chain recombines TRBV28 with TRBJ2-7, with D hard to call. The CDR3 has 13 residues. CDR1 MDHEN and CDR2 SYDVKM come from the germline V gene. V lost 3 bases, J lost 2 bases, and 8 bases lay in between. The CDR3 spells CASSFGRTYEQYV. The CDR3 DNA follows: TGTGCCAGCAGTTTTGGCAGGACCTACGAGCAGTACGTC.

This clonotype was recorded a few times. Here the CDR3 reads CASSLYQGVSVEQYF. In DNA form, the CDR3 reads TGTGCCAGCAGCTTGTATCAGGGAGTGTCTGTCGAGCAGTACTTC. The chain employs TRBV5-4 and TRBJ2-7; D possibly matches TRBD1 or TRBD2 (5 bases each). The CDR3 contains 15 residues. Germline CDR1 and CDR2: SGHNT and YYREEE (reference sequence). The ends were cut back, 1 base at V and 6 bases at J, with 17 bases in the middle.

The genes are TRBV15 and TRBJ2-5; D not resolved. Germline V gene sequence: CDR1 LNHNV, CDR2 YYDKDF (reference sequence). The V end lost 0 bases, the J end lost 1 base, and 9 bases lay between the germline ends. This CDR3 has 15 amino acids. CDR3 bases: TGTGCCACCAGCAGAGATCGAAGGACCCAAGAGACCCAGTACTTC. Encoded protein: CATSRDRRTQETQYF.

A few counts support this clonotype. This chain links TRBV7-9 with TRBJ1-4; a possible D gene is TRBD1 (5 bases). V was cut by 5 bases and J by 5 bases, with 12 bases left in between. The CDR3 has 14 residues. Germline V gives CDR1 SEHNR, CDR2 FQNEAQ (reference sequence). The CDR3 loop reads CASSPPRGNEKLFF. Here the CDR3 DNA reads TGTGCCAGCAGCCCCCCACGGGGGAATGAAAAACTGTTTTTT.

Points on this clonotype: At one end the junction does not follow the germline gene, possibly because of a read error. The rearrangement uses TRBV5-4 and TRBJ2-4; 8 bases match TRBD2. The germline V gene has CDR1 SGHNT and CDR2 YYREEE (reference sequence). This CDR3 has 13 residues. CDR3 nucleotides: TGTGCCAGCAGCTCCCCTGGAGCGGGGGATGTCGACTTC. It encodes CASSSPGAGDVDF.

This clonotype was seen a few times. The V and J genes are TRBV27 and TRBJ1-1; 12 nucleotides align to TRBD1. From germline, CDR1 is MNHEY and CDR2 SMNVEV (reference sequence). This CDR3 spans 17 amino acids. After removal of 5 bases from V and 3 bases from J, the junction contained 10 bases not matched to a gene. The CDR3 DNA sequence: TGTGCCAGCAGTCCCCTCGGGACAGGGGGCCCACACACTGAAGCTTTCTTT. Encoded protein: CASSPLGTGGPHTEAFF.

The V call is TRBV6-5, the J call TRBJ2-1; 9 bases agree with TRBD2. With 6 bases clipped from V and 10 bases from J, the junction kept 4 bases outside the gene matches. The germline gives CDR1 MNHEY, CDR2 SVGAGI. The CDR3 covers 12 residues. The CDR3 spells CASSRLAGEQFF. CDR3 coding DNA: TGTGCCAGCAGCCGTCTAGCGGGGGAGCAGTTCTTC.

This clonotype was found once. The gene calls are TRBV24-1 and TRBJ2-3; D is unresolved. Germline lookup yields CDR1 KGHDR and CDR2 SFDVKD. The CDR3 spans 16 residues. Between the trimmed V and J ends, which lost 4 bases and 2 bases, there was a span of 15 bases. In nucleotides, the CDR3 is TGTGCCACCAGTGACAGTAACTCCTACCCCACAGATACGCAGTATTTT. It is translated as CATSDSNSYPTDTQYF.

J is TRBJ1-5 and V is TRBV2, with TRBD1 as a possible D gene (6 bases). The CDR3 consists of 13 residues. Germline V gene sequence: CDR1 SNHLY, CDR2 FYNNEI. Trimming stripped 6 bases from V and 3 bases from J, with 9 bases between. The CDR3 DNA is TGTGCCAGCAGCGGGGACATCAATCAGCCCCAGCATTTT. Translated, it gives CASSGDINQPQHF. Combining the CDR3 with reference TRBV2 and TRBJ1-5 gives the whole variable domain EPEVTQTPSHQVTQMGQEVILRCVPISNHLYFYWYRQILGQKVEFLVSFYNNEISEKSEIFDDQFSVERPDGSNFTLKIRSTKLEDSAMYFCASSGDINQPQHFGDGTRLSIL.

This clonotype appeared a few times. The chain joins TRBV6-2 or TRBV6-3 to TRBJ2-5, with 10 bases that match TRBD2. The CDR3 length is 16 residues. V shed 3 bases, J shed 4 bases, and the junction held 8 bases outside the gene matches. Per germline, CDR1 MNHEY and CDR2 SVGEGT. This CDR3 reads CASSYFKRGGGETQYF. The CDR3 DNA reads TGTGCCAGCAGTTATTTCAAGCGGGGGGGCGGAGAGACCCAGTACTTC.

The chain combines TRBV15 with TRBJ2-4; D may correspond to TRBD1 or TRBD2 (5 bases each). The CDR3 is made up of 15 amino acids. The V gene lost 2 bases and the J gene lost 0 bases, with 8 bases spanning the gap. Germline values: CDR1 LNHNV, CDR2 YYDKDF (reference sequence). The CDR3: CATSRRDGAKNIQYF. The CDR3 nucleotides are TGTGCCACCAGCAGAAGGGACGGAGCCAAAAACATTCAGTACTTC.

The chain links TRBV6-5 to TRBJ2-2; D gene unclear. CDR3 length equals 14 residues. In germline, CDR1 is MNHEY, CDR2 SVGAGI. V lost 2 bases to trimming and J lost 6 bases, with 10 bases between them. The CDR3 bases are TGTGCCAGCAGTTACGCCCGTGAAGCCGGGGAGCTGTTTTTT. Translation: CASSYAREAGELFF.

CDR3 sequence (DNA): TGTGCCAGCAGCTTAGGCGGGGGGGGCAAAAACATTCAGTACTTC. Its translation is CASSLGGGGKNIQYF. V gene TRBV7-8 combines with J gene TRBJ2-4; 9 bases match TRBD2. CDR3 size: 15 residues. Germline V lookup: CDR1 SGHVS, CDR2 FQNEAQ. The V segment lost 1 base and the J segment 3 bases; nucleotides outside the gene matches: 1.

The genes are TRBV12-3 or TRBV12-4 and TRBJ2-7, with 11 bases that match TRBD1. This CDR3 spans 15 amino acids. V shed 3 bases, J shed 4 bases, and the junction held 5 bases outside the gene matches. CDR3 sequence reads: CASSFGTGGPYEQYF. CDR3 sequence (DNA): TGTGCCAGCAGTTTCGGGACAGGGGGGCCGTACGAGCAGTACTTC.

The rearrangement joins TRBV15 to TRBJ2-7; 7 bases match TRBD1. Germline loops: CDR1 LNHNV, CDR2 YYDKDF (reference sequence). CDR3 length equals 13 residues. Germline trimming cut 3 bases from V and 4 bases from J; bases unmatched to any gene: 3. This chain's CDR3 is CATSRDRRYEQYF. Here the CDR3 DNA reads TGTGCCACCAGCAGGGACAGGCGGTACGAGCAGTACTTC.

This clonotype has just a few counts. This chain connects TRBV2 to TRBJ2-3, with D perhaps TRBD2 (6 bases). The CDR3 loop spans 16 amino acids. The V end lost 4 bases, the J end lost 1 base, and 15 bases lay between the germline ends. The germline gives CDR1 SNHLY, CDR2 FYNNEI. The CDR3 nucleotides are TGTGCCAGCAGTGTCGAGGGAGGATGGGGCACAGATACGCAGTATTTT. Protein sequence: CASSVEGGWGTDTQYF.

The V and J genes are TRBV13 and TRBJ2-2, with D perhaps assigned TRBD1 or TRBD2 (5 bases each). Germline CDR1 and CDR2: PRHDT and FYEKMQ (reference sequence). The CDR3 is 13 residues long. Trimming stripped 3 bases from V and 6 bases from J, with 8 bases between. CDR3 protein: CASSFGTSGELFF. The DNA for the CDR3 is TGTGCCAGCAGCTTCGGGACGTCCGGGGAGCTGTTTTTT.

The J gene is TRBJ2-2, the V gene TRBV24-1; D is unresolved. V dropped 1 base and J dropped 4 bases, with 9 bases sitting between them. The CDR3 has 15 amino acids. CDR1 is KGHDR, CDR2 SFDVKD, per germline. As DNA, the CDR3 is TGTGCCACCAGTGATTTTCAGAGATCCACCGGGGAGCTGTTTTTT. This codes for CATSDFQRSTGELFF.

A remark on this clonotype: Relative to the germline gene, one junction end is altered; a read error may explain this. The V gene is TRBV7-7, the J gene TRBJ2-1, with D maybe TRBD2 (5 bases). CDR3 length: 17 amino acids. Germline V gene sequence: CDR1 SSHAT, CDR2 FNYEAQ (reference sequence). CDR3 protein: CASSLRPAEGSYNEQFF. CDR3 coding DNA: TGTGCTAGCAGCCTCCGACCAGCAGAGGGCTCCTACAATGAGCAGTTCTTC.

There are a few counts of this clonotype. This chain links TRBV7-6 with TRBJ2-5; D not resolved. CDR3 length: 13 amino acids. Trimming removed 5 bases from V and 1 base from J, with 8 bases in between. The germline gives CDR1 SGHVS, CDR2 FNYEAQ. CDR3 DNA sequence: TGTGCCAGCAGCCCCATTGGCCAAGAGACCCAGTACTTC. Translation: CASSPIGQETQYF.

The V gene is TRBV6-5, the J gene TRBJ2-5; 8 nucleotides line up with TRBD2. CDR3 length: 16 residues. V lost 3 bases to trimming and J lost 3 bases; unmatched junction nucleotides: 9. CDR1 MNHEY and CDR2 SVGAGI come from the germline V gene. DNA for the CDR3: TGTGCCAGCAGTTATCATAGCGGGGTTACAAAAGAGACCCAGTACTTC. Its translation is CASSYHSGVTKETQYF.

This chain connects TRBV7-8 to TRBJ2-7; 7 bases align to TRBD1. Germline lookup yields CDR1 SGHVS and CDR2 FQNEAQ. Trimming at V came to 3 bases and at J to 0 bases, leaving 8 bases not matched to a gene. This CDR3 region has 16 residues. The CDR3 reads CASSFSWRTGSYEQYV. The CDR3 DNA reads TGTGCCAGCAGCTTCTCGTGGCGGACAGGCTCCTACGAGCAGTACGTC.

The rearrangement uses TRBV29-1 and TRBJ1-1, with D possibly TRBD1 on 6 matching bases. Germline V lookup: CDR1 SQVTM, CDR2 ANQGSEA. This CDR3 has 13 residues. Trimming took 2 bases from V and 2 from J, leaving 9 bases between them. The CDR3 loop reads CSVEWDTNTEAFF. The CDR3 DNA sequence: TGCAGCGTTGAATGGGACACCAACACTGAAGCTTTCTTT.

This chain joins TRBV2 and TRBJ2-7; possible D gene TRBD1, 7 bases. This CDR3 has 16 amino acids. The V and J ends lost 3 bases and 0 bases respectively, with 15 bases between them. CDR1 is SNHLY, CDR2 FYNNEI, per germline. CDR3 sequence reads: CASSDPTGRSSYEQYF. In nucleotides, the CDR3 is TGTGCCAGCAGTGACCCGACAGGGAGGAGCTCCTACGAGCAGTACTTC.

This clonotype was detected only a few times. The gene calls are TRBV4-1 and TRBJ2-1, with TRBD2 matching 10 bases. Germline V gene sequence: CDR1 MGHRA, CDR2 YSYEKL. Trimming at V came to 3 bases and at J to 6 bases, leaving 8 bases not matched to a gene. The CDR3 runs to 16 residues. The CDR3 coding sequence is TGCGCCAGCAGCCAGAGGTTAGCGGGGGGCTCCAATGAGCAGTTCTTC. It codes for CASSQRLAGGSNEQFF.

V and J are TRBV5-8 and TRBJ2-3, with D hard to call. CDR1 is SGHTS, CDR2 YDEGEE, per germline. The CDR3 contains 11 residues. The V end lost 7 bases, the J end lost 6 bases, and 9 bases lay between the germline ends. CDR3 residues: CASGFPDTQYF. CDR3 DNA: TGTGCCAGCGGATTCCCGGATACGCAGTATTTT.

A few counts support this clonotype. This CDR3 reads CASSILRDTNQPQHF. The CDR3 DNA sequence: TGTGCCAGTAGTATTCTCCGGGACACCAATCAGCCCCAGCATTTT. The chain joins TRBV19 to TRBJ1-5, with D perhaps matching TRBD1 (6 bases). The germline CDR1 and CDR2 sequences are LNHDA and SQIVND (reference sequence). The V and J ends lost 3 bases and 3 bases respectively, with 12 bases between them. The CDR3 extends over 15 amino acids.

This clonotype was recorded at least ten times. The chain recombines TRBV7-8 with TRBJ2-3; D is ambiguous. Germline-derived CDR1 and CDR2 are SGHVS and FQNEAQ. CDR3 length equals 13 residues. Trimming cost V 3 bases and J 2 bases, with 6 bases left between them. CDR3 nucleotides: TGTGCCAGCAGCTTGAAACACACAGATACGCAGTATTTT. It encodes CASSLKHTDTQYF. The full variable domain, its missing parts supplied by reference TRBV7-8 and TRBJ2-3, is GAGVSQSPRYKVAKRGQDVALRCDPISGHVSLFWYQQALGQGPEFLTYFQNEAQLDKSGLPSDRFFAERPEGSVSTLKIQRTQQEDSAVYLCASSLKHTDTQYFGPGTRLTVL.

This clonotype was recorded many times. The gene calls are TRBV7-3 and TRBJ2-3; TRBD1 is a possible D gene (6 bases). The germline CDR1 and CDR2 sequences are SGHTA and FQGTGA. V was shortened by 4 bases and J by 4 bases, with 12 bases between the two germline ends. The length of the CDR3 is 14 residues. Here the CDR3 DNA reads TGTGCCAGCAGCTCGCGACAGGTCCCAGATACGCAGTATTTT. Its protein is CASSSRQVPDTQYF.

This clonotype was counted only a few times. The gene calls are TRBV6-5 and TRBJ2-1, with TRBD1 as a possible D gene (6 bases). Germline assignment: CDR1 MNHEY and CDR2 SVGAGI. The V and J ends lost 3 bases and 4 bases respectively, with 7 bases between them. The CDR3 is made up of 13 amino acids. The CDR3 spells CASSYGQYNEQFF. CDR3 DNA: TGTGCCAGCAGTTATGGACAGTACAATGAGCAGTTCTTC.